This T cell receptor beta chain was captured in a study of vaccination effects on CD4 cells after COVID-19. Note on this clone: Its matching antigen is unknown.

CDR3 size: 12 residues. The germline V gene encodes CDR1 GTSNPN and CDR2 SVGIG (reference sequence). The V gene end was trimmed by 1 base and the J gene end by 8 bases; junction bases not matched to a gene: 4. Investigators separated out CD4+ T cells once approximately 11 days of culture had passed. Participants were given two doses of BNT162b2 or mRNA-1273 vaccine. TCRdb's table, derived via immunoSEQ multiplex PCR, lists solely in-frame clones and lacks some. The sample records about 47,000 clones, around 70% being singletons. The starting material was CD4+ T cells from PBMCs cultured without peptide, obtained after COVID-19 vaccination. V gene TRBV30 combines with J gene TRBJ1-2; 7 bases match TRBD1. The sequence was obtained from a human donor who received a COVID-19 vaccine. The CDR3 loop reads CAWSADREGYTF. As DNA, the CDR3 is TGTGCCTGGAGTGCCGACAGGGAAGGCTACACCTTC.